A selection of T cell receptor beta chains follows, all from one sample in a study of blood T cell repertoires in COVID-19. Profiled with immunoSEQ multiplex PCR; TCRdb holds only in-frame clones, not every one. The data contain a few hundred thousand clones, about 90% of them seen just once; the ten biggest clones take up 6.2%. Material for sequencing was peripheral blood. The receptors stem from a man in his 60s with acute or convalescent COVID-19. Each CDR3 is given with its conserved first and last residue. D genes are given only for firm matches. Expanded clones are given a class, and other clones once, few, many or no size at all.

clone size	D gene	J gene	V gene	CDR3 protein	CDR3 DNA
-	TRBD1	TRBJ2-5	TRBV29-1	CSVEEAGGRETQYF	TGCAGCGTTGAAGAGGCAGGGGGACGAGAGACCCAGTACTTC
few	-	TRBJ2-4	TRBV11-2	CASSWTVAKNIQYF	TGTGCCAGCAGCTGGACAGTAGCCAAAAACATTCAGTACTTC
once	-	TRBJ1-2	TRBV27	CASSFTINYGYTF	TGTGCCAGCAGTTTTACTATCAACTATGGCTACACCTTC
-	-	TRBJ1-3	TRBV4-1	CASSQVVPLGQLNSGNTIYF	TGCGCCAGCAGCCAAGTGGTTCCATTGGGGCAGCTAAACTCTGGAAACACCATATATTTT
-	-	TRBJ1-1	TRBV2	CASSDGARRSEAFF	TGTGCCAGCAGTGACGGAGCAAGACGGTCTGAAGCTTTCTTT
-	-	TRBJ2-7	TRBV9	CASSVGLASYEQYF	TGTGCCAGCAGCGTAGGTCTAGCCTCCTACGAGCAGTACTTC
-	TRBD1	TRBJ1-2	TRBV27	CASSPDRVRYTF	TGTGCCAGCTCGCCTGACAGGGTTCGCTACACCTTC
-	-	TRBJ1-2	TRBV7-2	CASSLSIDRSGYGYTF	TGTGCCAGCAGCTTAAGTATAGACCGGAGCGGCTATGGCTACACCTTC
few	TRBD1	TRBJ1-6	TRBV27	CASSFGGQDSYNSPLHF	TGTGCCAGCAGTTTTGGGGGACAGGACTCCTATAATTCACCCCTCCACTTT
-	-	TRBJ2-4	TRBV18	CASLNGGTSKNIQYF	TGTGCCAGTCTCAACGGCGGGACGAGCAAAAACATTCAGTACTTC
once	TRBD2	TRBJ2-3	TRBV6-2/TRBV6-3	CASSYRGATSGSTDTQYF	TGTGCCAGCAGTTACCGAGGGGCAACTAGCGGTAGCACAGATACGCAGTATTTT
-	TRBD1	TRBJ1-2	TRBV5-1	CASSWAGTGDGYTF	TGCGCCAGCAGCTGGGCCGGGACAGGGGATGGCTACACCTTC
-	-	TRBJ2-1	TRBV24-1	CATHSDNEQFF	TGTGCCACCCACTCGGACAATGAGCAGTTCTTC
many	-	TRBJ2-7	TRBV5-1	CASTPGGTYEQYF	TGCGCCAGCACCCCCGGCGGAACCTACGAGCAGTACTTC
-	-	TRBJ2-7	TRBV6-5	CASSKAGYEQYF	TGTGCCAGCAGTAAGGCAGGGTACGAGCAGTACTTC
-	-	TRBJ1-1	TRBV30	CAWSSQRAAFF	TGTGCCTGGAGTTCGCAGAGGGCAGCTTTCTTT
-	TRBD1	TRBJ2-7	TRBV28	CASRRSGGISYEQYF	TGTGCCAGCAGAAGATCAGGGGGCATAAGCTACGAGCAGTACTTC
-	TRBD1	TRBJ1-1	TRBV18	CASSSQKGARTEAFF	TGTGCCAGCTCATCACAGAAGGGGGCGCGGACTGAAGCTTTCTTT
-	-	TRBJ1-1	TRBV7-9	CASSPGGGWNTEAFF	TGTGCCAGCAGCCCGGGAGGGGGGTGGAACACTGAAGCTTTCTTT
-	-	TRBJ2-7	TRBV5-5	CASRSETGRTYEQYF	TGTGCCAGCAGATCCGAGACAGGGAGGACCTACGAGCAGTACTTC
-	-	TRBJ1-2	TRBV11-3	CASSLGGGYTF	TGTGCCAGCAGCCTCGGAGGAGGCTACACCTTC
-	TRBD1	TRBJ2-5	TRBV7-2	CASSLVASGTAQGAQYF	TGTGCCAGCAGCTTAGTGGCTTCCGGGACGGCCCAGGGGGCCCAGTACTTC
-	-	TRBJ1-1	TRBV28	CASSRGLTDYTEAFF	TGTGCCAGCAGCCGCGGGCTCACAGATTACACTGAAGCTTTCTTT
-	TRBD1	TRBJ1-5	TRBV9	CASSQTTGDQPQHF	TGTGCCAGCAGCCAAACTACAGGGGATCAGCCCCAGCATTTT
-	TRBD1	TRBJ1-2	TRBV19	CASSKVPRTGRVSGYGYTF	TGTGCCAGTAGTAAAGTTCCTCGGACAGGGAGAGTAAGTGGCTATGGCTACACCTTC
-	-	TRBJ1-2	TRBV29-1	CSVVTQVNYGYTF	TGCAGCGTCGTTACTCAGGTTAACTATGGCTACACCTTC
-	-	TRBJ2-3	TRBV5-1	CASSLETGTDTQYF	TGCGCCAGCAGCTTGGAAACGGGAACAGATACGCAGTATTTT
-	-	TRBJ1-1	TRBV30	CAWSRTGIEAFF	TGTGCCTGGAGTAGAACAGGGATCGAGGCTTTCTTT
-	TRBD2	TRBJ2-6	TRBV28	CASSPPRGVASGANVLTF	TGTGCCAGCAGTCCACCCCGGGGGGTTGCATCCGGGGCCAACGTCCTGACTTTC
-	-	TRBJ2-3	TRBV30	CAWSVDRHLDTQYF	TGTGCCTGGAGTGTAGACAGGCATCTAGATACGCAGTATTTT
-	TRBD1	TRBJ1-1	TRBV6-1	CASSEPGQGLYEAFF	TGTGCCAGCAGTGAACCGGGACAGGGGTTATATGAAGCTTTCTTT
-	-	TRBJ1-1	TRBV6-5	CASTGGGLNTEAFF	TGTGCCAGCACCGGGGGGGGGCTCAACACTGAAGCTTTCTTT
-	TRBD2	TRBJ2-3	TRBV3-1/TRBV3-2	CASSGGPSGYTDTQYF	TGTGCCAGCAGCGGCGGGCCTAGCGGGTACACAGATACGCAGTATTTT
-	-	TRBJ1-3	TRBV6-5	CASSFTGNTIYF	TGTGCCAGCAGTTTTACTGGAAACACCATATATTTT
-	-	TRBJ1-1	TRBV5-1	CASSISRQNTEAFF	TGCGCCAGCAGCATATCGAGACAGAACACTGAAGCTTTCTTT
-	-	TRBJ1-1	TRBV6-5	CASSRRTAKNTEAFF	TGTGCCAGCAGCCGACGGACAGCCAAGAACACTGAAGCTTTCTTT
once	TRBD1	TRBJ1-2	TRBV29-1	CSGAGTGADGYTF	TGCAGCGGCGCCGGGACAGGGGCCGATGGCTACACCTTC
-	TRBD2	TRBJ2-2	TRBV3-1/TRBV3-2	CASSQNSGRGGELFF	TGTGCCAGCAGCCAGAATAGCGGGAGAGGCGGGGAGCTGTTTTTT
few	TRBD1	TRBJ1-2	TRBV6-5	CASSYGATGAYGYTF	TGTGCCAGCAGTTACGGCGCGACAGGGGCCTATGGCTACACCTTC
-	-	TRBJ2-1	TRBV2	CASSEVGGGAYNEQFF	TGTGCCAGCAGTGAAGTGGGAGGGGGGGCCTACAATGAGCAGTTCTTC
-	TRBD1	TRBJ2-1	TRBV3-1/TRBV3-2	CASSQRGPTGAFF	TGTGCCAGCAGCCAAAGGGGGCCGACTGGGGCGTTCTTC
-	TRBD1	TRBJ1-1	TRBV7-9	CASSTGQGMNTEAFF	TGTGCCAGCAGCACAGGACAGGGTATGAACACTGAAGCTTTCTTT
-	-	TRBJ1-6	TRBV30	CAWSTWRGRNSPLHF	TGTGCCTGGAGTACTTGGAGGGGTCGGAATTCACCCCTCCACTTT
-	-	TRBJ1-5	TRBV30	CAWSVRDYQPQHF	TGTGCCTGGAGTGTACGGGATTATCAGCCCCAGCATTTT
many	-	TRBJ2-6	TRBV15	CATSSRSGSGANVLTF	TGTGCCACCAGCTCCCGGTCGGGGTCTGGGGCCAACGTCCTGACTTTC
-	-	TRBJ1-1	TRBV5-1	CASSLNQVDTEAFF	TGCGCCAGCAGTCTAAACCAGGTGGACACTGAAGCTTTCTTT
-	-	TRBJ1-6	TRBV2	CASFRAGVNSPLHF	TGTGCCAGCTTCCGGGCCGGGGTGAATTCACCCCTCCACTTT
few	-	TRBJ2-7	TRBV6-1	CASSEEEQYF	TGTGCCAGCAGTGAGGAGGAGCAGTACTTC
-	TRBD1	TRBJ1-2	TRBV5-1	CASKAGGDYGYTF	TGCGCCAGCAAAGCAGGGGGCGACTATGGCTACACCTTC
-	TRBD1	TRBJ2-7	TRBV9	CASSVRDSPYEQYF	TGTGCCAGCAGCGTAAGGGACAGCCCCTACGAGCAGTACTTC
-	-	TRBJ2-3	TRBV12-3/TRBV12-4	CASSSLQTDTQYF	TGTGCCAGCAGTTCCCTTCAGACAGATACGCAGTATTTT
few	-	TRBJ2-2	TRBV30	CAWSIARGTGELFF	TGTGCCTGGAGTATAGCCCGAGGGACCGGGGAGCTGTTTTTT
-	-	TRBJ1-2	TRBV5-6	CASRTVGRSANYGYTF	TGTGCCAGCAGAACGGTGGGGAGGAGCGCTAACTATGGCTACACCTTC
-	TRBD1	TRBJ1-2	TRBV19	CASLDGTGGVYGYTF	TGTGCCAGCCTCGACGGGACAGGGGGCGTCTATGGCTACACCTTC